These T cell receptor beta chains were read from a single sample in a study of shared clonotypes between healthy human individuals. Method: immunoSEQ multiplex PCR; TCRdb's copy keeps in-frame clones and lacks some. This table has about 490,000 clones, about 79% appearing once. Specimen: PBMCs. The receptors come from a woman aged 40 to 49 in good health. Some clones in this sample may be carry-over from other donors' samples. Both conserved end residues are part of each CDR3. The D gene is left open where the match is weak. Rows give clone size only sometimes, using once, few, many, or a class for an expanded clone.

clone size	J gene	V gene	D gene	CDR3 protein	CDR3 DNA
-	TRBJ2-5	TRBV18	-	CASSPGREETQYF	TGTGCCAGCTCACCAGGCCGGGAAGAGACCCAGTACTTC
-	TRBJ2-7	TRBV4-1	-	CASSHLTHYEQYF	TGCGCCAGCAGCCACTTGACTCATTACGAGCAGTACTTC
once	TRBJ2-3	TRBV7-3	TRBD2	CASSLGREGPAQYF	TGTGCCAGCAGCTTAGGGCGGGAGGGCCCGGCGCAGTATTTT
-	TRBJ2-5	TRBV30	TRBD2	CAWQRTSGRGQETQYF	TGTGCCTGGCAGCGGACTAGCGGGAGGGGGCAAGAGACCCAGTACTTC
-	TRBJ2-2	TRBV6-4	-	CASSEGVTGELFF	TGTGCCAGCAGTGAGGGGGTCACCGGGGAGCTGTTTTTT
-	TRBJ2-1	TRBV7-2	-	CASSFRLVLELDEQFF	TGTGCCAGCAGCTTCCGACTAGTCCTGGAGCTCGATGAGCAGTTCTTC
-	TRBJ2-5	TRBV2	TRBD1	CASSTGTAETQYF	TGTGCCAGCAGTACCGGGACAGCAGAGACCCAGTACTTC
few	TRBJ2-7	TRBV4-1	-	CASSHLKASSYEQYF	TGCGCCAGCAGCCACCTAAAGGCTAGCTCCTACGAGCAGTACTTC
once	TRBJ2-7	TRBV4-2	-	CASSHYRTNEQYF	TGTGCCAGCAGCCACTATCGAACCAACGAGCAGTACTTC
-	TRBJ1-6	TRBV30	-	CAWSVGETESPLHF	TGTGCCTGGAGTGTTGGGGAAACAGAATCACCCCTCCACTTT
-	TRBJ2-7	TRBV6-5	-	CASSYGRAYEQYF	TGTGCCAGCAGTTATGGCAGAGCCTACGAGCAGTACTTC
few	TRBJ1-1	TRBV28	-	CASTPEAEAFF	TGTGCCAGCACCCCAGAGGCTGAAGCTTTCTTT
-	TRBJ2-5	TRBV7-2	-	CASTTRGVGTQYF	TGTGCCAGCACCACTCGGGGAGTAGGGACCCAGTACTTC
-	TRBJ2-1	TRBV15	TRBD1	CTTSFSTGGNEQFF	TGTACCACCAGCTTCTCGACAGGGGGCAATGAGCAGTTCTTC
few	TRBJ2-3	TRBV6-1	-	CASNPGSGTDTQYF	TGTGCCAGCAATCCAGGATCCGGCACAGATACGCAGTATTTT
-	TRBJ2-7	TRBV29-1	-	CSFPGDSPSGTYYEQYF	TGCAGCTTCCCGGGGGACAGTCCTAGCGGCACCTACTACGAGCAGTACTTC
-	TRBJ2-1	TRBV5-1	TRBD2	CASSLEGLVYAGEQFF	TGCGCCAGCAGCTTGGAAGGACTAGTCTACGCGGGTGAGCAGTTCTTC
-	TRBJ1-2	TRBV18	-	CASSPPFSYGYTF	TGTGCCAGCTCACCACCATTCTCCTATGGCTACACCTTC
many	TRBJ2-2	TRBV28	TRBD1	CASKPRGRGTGELFF	TGTGCCAGCAAGCCCAGGGGGCGAGGCACCGGGGAGCTGTTTTTT
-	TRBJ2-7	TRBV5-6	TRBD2	CASSLALAGVYEQYF	TGTGCCAGCAGCTTGGCGCTAGCGGGAGTTTACGAGCAGTACTTC
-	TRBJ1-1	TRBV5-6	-	CASSARPTGNTEAFF	TGTGCCAGCAGCGCAAGGCCGACAGGGAACACTGAAGCTTTCTTT
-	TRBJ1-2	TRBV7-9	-	CASSLRRLLGGYTF	TGTGCCAGCAGCTTGAGACGGCTCCTAGGGGGCTACACCTTC
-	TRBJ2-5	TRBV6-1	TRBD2	CASSETSGDQETQYF	TGTGCCAGCAGTGAGACTAGCGGGGACCAAGAGACCCAGTACTTC
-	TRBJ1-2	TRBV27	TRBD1	CASRRQGDYGYTF	TGTGCCAGCAGGCGACAGGGTGACTATGGCTACACCTTC
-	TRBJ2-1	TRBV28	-	CASSLTESSYNEQFF	TGTGCCAGCAGTTTAACGGAAAGCTCCTACAATGAGCAGTTCTTC
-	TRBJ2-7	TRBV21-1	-	CASSKYTRGNSYEQYF	TGTGCCAGCAGCAAATACACCCGGGGTAACTCCTACGAGCAGTACTTC
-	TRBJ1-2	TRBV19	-	CASSSSTEGSDYGYTF	TGTGCCAGTAGTAGTTCCACGGAGGGCAGCGACTATGGCTACACCTTC
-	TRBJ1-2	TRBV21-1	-	CASSKRGQGQNFGYGYTF	TGTGCCAGCAGCAAACGTGGACAGGGCCAGAATTTTGGCTATGGCTACACCTTC
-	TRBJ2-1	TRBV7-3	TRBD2	CASSRLASDYNEQFF	TGTGCCAGCAGCCGACTAGCAAGTGACTACAATGAGCAGTTCTTC
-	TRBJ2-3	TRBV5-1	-	CASSLLGSASDTQYF	TGCGCCAGCAGCTTGTTGGGCTCGGCGTCAGATACGCAGTATTTT
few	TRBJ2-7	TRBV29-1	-	CSVEDSTAYEQYF	TGCAGCGTTGAGGACAGCACGGCGTACGAGCAGTACTTC
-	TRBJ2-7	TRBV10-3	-	CATEAQLGAYEQYF	TGTGCCACGGAAGCCCAATTGGGTGCCTACGAGCAGTACTTC
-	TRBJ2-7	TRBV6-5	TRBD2	CASSTILAGGSEQYF	TGTGCCAGCAGCACAATACTAGCGGGAGGCTCTGAGCAGTACTTC
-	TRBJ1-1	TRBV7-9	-	CASSLPGGRGTEAFF	TGTGCCAGCAGCTTGCCGGGGGGGCGCGGCACTGAAGCTTTCTTT
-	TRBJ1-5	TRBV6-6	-	CASSYSTGASNQPQHF	TGTGCCAGCAGTTACTCGACGGGGGCGAGCAATCAGCCCCAGCATTTT
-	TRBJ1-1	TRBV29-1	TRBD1	CSVDRVGNTEAFF	TGCAGCGTGGACAGGGTAGGAAACACTGAAGCTTTCTTT
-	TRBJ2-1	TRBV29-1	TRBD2	CSVSGTSDRSSYNEQFF	TGCAGCGTAAGCGGGACTAGCGATCGGAGCTCCTACAATGAGCAGTTCTTC
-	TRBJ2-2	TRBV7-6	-	CASSTYRAAGELFF	TGTGCCAGCAGCACCTACAGGGCCGCCGGGGAGCTGTTTTTT
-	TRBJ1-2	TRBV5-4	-	CASRLSANYGYTF	TGTGCCAGCCGCCTTAGCGCTAACTATGGCTACACCTTC
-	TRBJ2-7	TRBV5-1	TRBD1	CASSRTGTGAYEQYF	TGCGCCAGCAGCCGGACCGGGACAGGGGCCTACGAGCAGTACTTC
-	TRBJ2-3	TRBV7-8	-	CASSPGGGAGDTQYF	TGTGCCAGCAGCCCAGGCGGGGGCGCAGGGGATACGCAGTATTTT
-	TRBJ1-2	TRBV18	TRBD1	CASSPEGQGTGYTF	TGTGCCAGCTCACCAGAGGGACAGGGGACTGGCTACACCTTC
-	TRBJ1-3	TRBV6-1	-	CASIAGEGTIYF	TGTGCCAGCATCGCCGGGGAGGGCACCATATATTTT
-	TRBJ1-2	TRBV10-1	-	CARPNTYGYTF	TGCGCCCGTCCCAACACCTATGGCTACACCTTC
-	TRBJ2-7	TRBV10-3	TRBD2	CATQGLAGTMGYEQYF	TGTGCCACCCAGGGGCTAGCGGGAACTATGGGGTACGAGCAGTACTTC
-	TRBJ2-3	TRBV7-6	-	CASSLTGPDTQYF	TGTGCCAGCAGCTTAACAGGGCCAGATACGCAGTATTTT
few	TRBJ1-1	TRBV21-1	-	CASTQGQTNEAFF	TGTGCCAGCACCCAAGGACAGACGAATGAAGCTTTCTTT
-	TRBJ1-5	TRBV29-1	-	CSVLLSDGRPQHF	TGCAGCGTTTTGTTATCAGACGGGCGGCCCCAGCATTTT
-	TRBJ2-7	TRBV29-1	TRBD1	CSVGDRGPEQYF	TGCAGCGTGGGGGACAGGGGGCCCGAGCAGTACTTC